One and the same sample provided the 10 T cell receptor beta chains below, sequenced in a study of T cells expressing NK-cell markers. TCRdb reprocessed the 5' RACE reads, keeping one entry per CDR3 protein, no DNA. The sample table sets out roughly 350,000 distinct CDR3 sequences. What was sequenced was blood T cells: a sorted CD56 or NKG2C T cell subset, CD4+ or CD8+ T cells, or bulk PBMC T cells (not recorded which). All receptors derive from a man between 18 and 69 years old in good health.

The chain couples TRBV29-1 to TRBJ1-2; the D gene TCRdb calls, TRBD1, cannot be checked with no DNA. CDR3 length: 13 amino acids. The germline CDR1 and CDR2 sequences are SQVTM and ANQGSEA. CDR3: CSARGQINYGYTF.

The chain couples TRBV12-5 to TRBJ2-1. CDR1 and CDR2 from the germline V gene are LGHNT and FRNRAP. There are 11 residues in the CDR3. This CDR3 is CAVRTWDEQFF. The full variable domain, rest sourced from reference TRBV12-5 and TRBJ2-1, is DARVTQTPRHKVTEMGQEVTMRCQPILGHNTVFWYRQTMMQGLELLAYFRNRAPLDDSGMPKDRFSAEMPDATLATLKIQPSEPRDSAVYFCAVRTWDEQFFGPGTRLTVL.

The genes are TRBV3-1 and TRBJ1-6; there is no DNA to check the TCRdb D call of TRBD1. The germline V gene has CDR1 LGHDT and CDR2 YNNKEL (reference sequence). This CDR3 comprises 18 residues. The CDR3 loop reads CASSQGAAGGSYNSPLHF.

The chain combines TRBV4-2 with TRBJ2-3. The length of the CDR3 is 14 residues. The germline gives CDR1 LGHNA, CDR2 YNFKEQ. CDR3 loop: CASSQEWGSDTQYF.

The rearrangement joins TRBV5-1 to TRBJ1-6; TCRdb names TRBD1, which stays unverified in the absence of DNA. Germline CDR1 and CDR2: SGHRS and YFSETQ. The length of the CDR3 is 15 residues. The CDR3 region is CASSGGTGVVSPLHF.

The chain employs TRBV5-1 and TRBJ2-7; TCRdb names TRBD1, which stays unverified in the absence of DNA. The CDR3 runs to 16 residues. The germline V gene has CDR1 SGHRS and CDR2 YFSETQ. This CDR3 reads CASSTQTGTGGYEQYF. The entire variable domain, with the rest obtained from reference TRBV5-1 and TRBJ2-7, is as follows: KAGVTQTPRYLIKTRGQQVTLSCSPISGHRSVSWYQQTPGQGLQFLFEYFSETQRNKGNFPGRFSGRQFSNSRSEMNVSTLELGDSALYLCASSTQTGTGGYEQYFGPGTRLTVT.

The rearrangement joins TRBV20-1 to TRBJ2-5; TCRdb's D call of TRBD1 is untestable without DNA. The CDR3 is made up of 13 amino acids. Germline loops: CDR1 DFQATT, CDR2 SNEGSKA (reference sequence). The CDR3 spells CSGAGAHKETQYF.

The genes are TRBV12-3 or TRBV12-4 and TRBJ1-5; with no DNA, the TCRdb D assignment of TRBD1 cannot be verified. The CDR3 spans 16 residues. Here the CDR3 reads CASSGRTGLSNQPQHF.

The chain couples TRBV5-6 to TRBJ1-2. Germline V lookup: CDR1 SGHDT, CDR2 YYEEEE. This CDR3 has 13 amino acids. The chain's CDR3 is CASSKTGLDGYTF.

This chain links TRBV7-9 with TRBJ2-3; the D call from TCRdb, TRBD1, cannot be confirmed without DNA. The germline CDR1 and CDR2 sequences are SEHNR and FQNEAQ (reference sequence). The CDR3 runs 16 residues. The CDR3 loop reads CASSSGQAGGTDTQYF.